This TCR beta chain emerged from a study of T cell repertoires in cytomegalovirus infection. As for the study in general: Peptides in the study included HLA-C-restricted and HLA-B-restricted CMV epitopes.

One entry per CDR3 protein results from TCRdb running MiXCR on the reads. In the table there are roughly 700,000 distinct CDR3 sequences, around 31% of which are singletons. The CDR3 consists of 10 residues. V lost 6 bases and J lost 11, with 10 bases in between. A few counts support this clonotype. The antigen remains undetermined. This receptor was taken from a human donor in good health (CMV status not recorded). Some clones in this sample may be carry-over from other donors' samples. This rearrangement joins TRBV12-3 or TRBV12-4 to TRBJ1-1, with D maybe TRBD1 (5 bases). The sequencing used cultured PBMCs, collected from culture after CMV antigen stimulation. In nucleotides, the CDR3 is TGTGCCAGCAGCCCGGGGGGGGCTTTCTTT. Its protein is CASSPGGAFF.